The 14 T cell receptor beta chains below come from one sample, sequenced in a study of response to subunit inactivated influenza vaccine. TCRdb reprocessed the RT-PCR reads with MiXCR, giving one entry per CDR3 protein. The data show hundreds of thousands of distinct CDR3 sequences, with about an eighth seen just once and around 13% held by the top ten. Sequences were derived from PBMCs from blood, sampled roughly 47 days after vaccination. The receptors originated from a middle-aged man who received an inactivated influenza vaccine.

A remark on this clonotype: At one of its ends the junction is not consistent with the germline gene, which may arise from a read error. V usage is TRBV5-1 and J usage is TRBJ2-1; no definite D call. The CDR3 covers 15 residues. The germline gives CDR1 SGHRS, CDR2 YFSETQ. In DNA, the CDR3 is TGCGCCAGCGGCTTGTCGGGCAGTCAAGGCAATGAGCAGTTCTTC. Protein sequence: CASGLSGSQGNEQFF.

This clonotype was observed many times. The DNA is omitted, as the CDR3 cannot be located on it reliably, and the CDR3 follows TCRdb's listing. This rearrangement joins TRBV27 to TRBJ1-1; the table assigns TRBD1, which was not confirmed against the DNA. In germline, CDR1 is MNHEY, CDR2 SMNVEV (reference sequence). Both ends counted, the CDR3 spans 13 residues. This chain's CDR3 is CASSPPWGGGTFF.

This clonotype was counted a few times. The chain recombines TRBV4-3 with TRBJ2-7, with TRBD1 as a possible D gene (5 bases). The CDR3 consists of 14 residues. The V and J ends lost 1 base and 4 bases respectively, with 11 bases between them. Germline CDR1 is LGHNA and CDR2 is YSLEER. CDR3 loop: CASSQVTRDYEQYF. DNA for the CDR3: TGCGCCAGCAGCCAAGTTACCAGGGATTACGAGCAGTACTTC.

This clonotype was found a few times. The gene calls are TRBV24-1 and TRBJ2-7; 7 bases are a match to TRBD1. Germline loops: CDR1 KGHDR, CDR2 SFDVKD. CDR3 length: 12 amino acids. Trimming at V came to 5 bases and at J to 6 bases, leaving 3 bases not matched to a gene. CDR3 loop: CATSGGGREQYF. In DNA form, the CDR3 reads TGTGCCACCAGTGGAGGGGGCCGCGAGCAGTACTTC.

With regard to this clonotype: A much more abundant neighbour one base away suggests this may be a read error. The rearrangement uses TRBV12-3 or TRBV12-4 and TRBJ2-5, with D possibly being TRBD2 (6 bases). This CDR3 comprises 13 residues. Here the CDR3 DNA reads TGTGCCAGCAGGGGGGGATCCAAGGGGACCCAGAACTTC. It is translated as CASRGGSKGTQNF.

This clonotype was counted a few times. The chain uses TRBV7-2 and TRBJ2-7, with 8 bases lining up with TRBD2. The length of the CDR3 is 15 residues. Trimming took 0 bases from V and 2 from J; bases not matched to a gene: 3. Per the germline V gene, CDR1 is SGHTA and CDR2 is FQGNSA. The DNA of the CDR3 is TGTGCCAGCAGCTTAGCAGCGGGGGAGACCTACGAGCAGTACTTC. Its translation: CASSLAAGETYEQYF.

This clonotype was picked up a small number of times. This chain uses TRBV5-5 with TRBJ2-3; D assignment may be TRBD1 or TRBD2 (5 bases each). V was shortened by 7 bases and J by 6 bases, with 12 bases between the two germline ends. The length of the CDR3 is 12 residues. The germline V gene has CDR1 SGHKS and CDR2 YYEKEE (reference sequence). DNA for the CDR3: TGTGCCAGCGTCAGGGACGGGGATACGCAGTATTTT. Its translation: CASVRDGDTQYF.

As concerns this clonotype: The germline gene is not matched at one end of the junction; a read error may be the cause. V gene TRBV20-1 combines with J gene TRBJ2-3; a weak D match, TRBD2 (7 bases). Germline lookup yields CDR1 DFQATT and CDR2 SNEGSKA (reference sequence). CDR3 length: 16 amino acids. DNA of the CDR3: TGCTGTGCTAGCAGAGTGGGGGGGCCTGGCACAGATACGCAGTATTTT. Protein: CCASRVGGPGTDTQYF.

This clonotype was seen at least ten times. V gene TRBV20-1 combines with J gene TRBJ2-3, with 8 bases aligning to TRBD2. V was pared by 1 base and J by 3 bases, with 3 bases of the junction left unmatched. The CDR3 is 14 amino acids. The germline V gene has CDR1 DFQATT and CDR2 SNEGSKA (reference sequence). In DNA form, the CDR3 reads TGCAGTGCTAGAGGCGGGAGGTCTACAGATACGCAGTATTTT. This encodes CSARGGRSTDTQYF.

This clonotype was counted only a few times. This chain uses TRBV6-5 with TRBJ1-6; TRBD1 agrees at 11 bases. This CDR3 comprises 15 residues. J was trimmed by 9 bases and V by 4 bases; bases with no gene match: 5. CDR1 MNHEY and CDR2 SVGAGI come from the germline V gene. The CDR3 region is CASSSRDRGFSPLHF. The CDR3 region has the DNA TGTGCCAGCAGTTCCCGGGACAGGGGGTTTTCACCCCTCCACTTT.

In this sample, this clonotype turned up many times. The J gene is TRBJ2-1, the V gene TRBV24-1; TRBD1 agrees at 9 bases. CDR3 length equals 13 residues. V trimming: 9 bases; J trimming: 8 bases; junction bases outside the gene matches: 7. Germline lookup yields CDR1 KGHDR and CDR2 SFDVKD. CDR3 coding DNA: TGTGCCACCGGGGGACAGGGTACGGATGAGCAGTTCTTC. It yields the protein CATGGQGTDEQFF.

This clonotype has only a few counts. This chain connects TRBV7-9 to TRBJ2-1; D may be TRBD1 (6 bases). Germline V gene lookup returns CDR1 SEHNR and CDR2 FQNEAQ (reference sequence). This CDR3 has 13 amino acids. V lost 5 bases and J 5 bases, leaving 10 bases between the germline ends. The CDR3 loop is CASSPEGDNEQFF. The CDR3 region has the DNA TGTGCCAGCAGCCCTGAGGGGGACAATGAGCAGTTCTTC.

This chain connects TRBV27 to TRBJ2-7, with D perhaps TRBD1 or TRBD2 (5 bases each). V shed 3 bases and J shed 0 bases, with 12 bases lying between them. This CDR3 region has 15 residues. The V gene's germline CDR1 is MNHEY and CDR2 SMNVEV (reference sequence). The CDR3 here is CASSFGALSSYEQYF. The CDR3 DNA reads as TGTGCCAGCAGTTTCGGGGCTTTAAGCTCCTACGAGCAGTACTTC.

This clonotype has a handful of counts. The chain links TRBV12-3 or TRBV12-4 to TRBJ1-1; D may be TRBD1 (5 bases). This CDR3 contains 14 residues. V lost 3 bases to trimming and J lost 5 bases, with 13 bases between them. The CDR3 DNA reads TGTGCCAGCAGTTTGAATTCAGGGATAACTGAAGCTTTCTTT. Protein: CASSLNSGITEAFF.